Each of the 21 T cell receptor beta chains below was sequenced from the same sample in a study of blood T cell repertoires in COVID-19. Repertoires were generated with immunoSEQ multiplex PCR, while TCRdb's copy carries only in-frame clones and drops some. The sample includes roughly 50,000 clones, 75% to 80% of them seen just once. The specimen was peripheral blood. The source of these receptors is a human donor with active or convalescent COVID-19. The donor label of this sample is uncertain.

This rearrangement joins TRBV4-2 to TRBJ2-7; 11 bases line up with TRBD1. There are 14 residues in the CDR3. Trimming cost V 5 bases and J 3 bases; bases outside gene matches: 3. CDR1 is LGHNA, CDR2 YNFKEQ, per germline. The CDR3 nucleotides are TGTGCCAGCAGCAAGGGACAGGGGGTCTACGAGCAGTACTTC. It yields the protein CASSKGQGVYEQYF.

The rearrangement links TRBV10-1 to TRBJ2-1; D is perhaps TRBD2 (6 bases). V was shortened by 6 bases and J by 4 bases, with 16 bases between the two germline ends. The germline gives CDR1 WNHNN, CDR2 SYGVQD (reference sequence). The CDR3 is made up of 15 amino acids. CDR3 region: CASSLTGTLYNEQFF. CDR3 DNA: TGCGCCAGCAGCCTGACGGGGACTTTATACAATGAGCAGTTCTTC.

The V and J genes are TRBV24-1 and TRBJ1-1, with D possibly TRBD1 on 5 matching bases. Trimming cost V 7 bases and J 3 bases, with 11 bases left between them. The germline gives CDR1 KGHDR, CDR2 SFDVKD. This CDR3 spans 13 amino acids. The CDR3 loop is CATSGGSDTEAFF. CDR3 DNA: TGTGCCACCAGCGGGGGGAGTGACACTGAAGCTTTCTTT.

The chain carries TRBV6-1 and TRBJ1-6; no clear D. The CDR3 totals 15 residues. Trimming removed 1 base from V and 0 bases from J, with 4 bases in between. Looked up from germline, CDR1 is MNHNS and CDR2 is SASEGT. CDR3 nucleotide sequence: TGTGCCAGCAGTGAAGAGAGCTCCTATAATTCACCCCTCCACTTT. It codes for CASSEESSYNSPLHF.

The rearrangement joins TRBV11-2 to TRBJ2-3, with 12 bases fitting TRBD2. CDR3 size: 16 residues. Germline CDR1 reads SGHAT; CDR2 reads FQNNGV. V gave up 5 bases and J gave up 0 bases; unmatched junction bases: 3. The DNA for the CDR3 is TGTGCCAGCAGCAGACTAGCGGGAGTTAGCACAGATACGCAGTATTTT. It translates to CASSRLAGVSTDTQYF.

The V gene is TRBV18, the J gene TRBJ1-5; D call uncertain. V was trimmed by 2 bases and J by 2 bases, leaving 10 bases between them. CDR1 and CDR2 from the germline V gene are KGHSH and LQKENI. The CDR3 length is 15 residues. This CDR3 is CASSPDSLGNQPQHF. The CDR3 DNA follows: TGTGCCAGCTCACCAGACTCCCTAGGCAATCAGCCCCAGCATTTT.

V gene TRBV5-4 combines with J gene TRBJ1-6; a possible D gene is TRBD1 (6 bases). This CDR3 contains 15 residues. V was shortened by 2 bases and J by 3 bases, with 9 bases between the two germline ends. Germline loops: CDR1 SGHNT, CDR2 YYREEE (reference sequence). CDR3 DNA sequence: TGTGCCAGCAGCTTTCGACAGGACTATAATTCACCCCTCCACTTT. Its protein is CASSFRQDYNSPLHF.

The chain joins TRBV27 to TRBJ2-2, with TRBD1 matching over 11 bases. Germline-derived CDR1 and CDR2 are MNHEY and SMNVEV (reference sequence). V lost 6 bases to trimming and J lost 7 bases; unmatched junction nucleotides: 10. The CDR3 length is 16 residues. This chain's CDR3 is CASRSWGQGESGELFF. CDR3 DNA: TGTGCCAGCAGGTCGTGGGGACAGGGGGAGAGCGGGGAGCTGTTTTTT.

This chain joins TRBV14 and TRBJ2-5; 10 positions match TRBD2. J gave up 5 bases and V 4 bases, and 10 bases lay outside the gene matches. The CDR3 sequence is 16 residues long. CDR1 is SGHDN, CDR2 FVKESK, per germline. CDR3 sequence reads: CASSPPTSGPWETQYF. In DNA, the CDR3 is TGTGCCAGCAGCCCGCCGACTAGCGGGCCGTGGGAGACCCAGTACTTC.

Only one count was recorded for this clone. Here the CDR3 reads CASSLVGGLAGDTQYF. The CDR3 DNA sequence: TGTGCCAGCAGCTTAGTGGGGGGGCTAGCGGGAGATACGCAGTATTTT. The chain carries TRBV7-2 and TRBJ2-3, with 8 bases lining up with TRBD2. V lost 1 base and J lost 5; bases outside the gene matches: 8. The germline CDR1 and CDR2 sequences are SGHTA and FQGNSA. CDR3 length: 16 residues.

The chain couples TRBV4-1 to TRBJ2-1; 11 nucleotides match TRBD2. With 1 base clipped from V and 4 bases from J, the junction kept 6 bases outside the gene matches. The length of the CDR3 is 17 residues. CDR1 MGHRA and CDR2 YSYEKL come from the germline V gene. This chain's CDR3 is CASSQVLAGGKYNEQFF. The CDR3 DNA reads TGCGCCAGCAGCCAAGTTCTAGCGGGGGGAAAGTACAATGAGCAGTTCTTC.

This sequence joins TRBV6-5 and TRBJ2-1; unclear D gene. With 2 bases removed from V and 1 base from J, the gap between germline ends came to 9 bases. The CDR3 is made up of 15 amino acids. The germline V gene has CDR1 MNHEY and CDR2 SVGAGI. In DNA form, the CDR3 reads TGTGCCAGCAGTTACGGCGGAGCTTCCTACAATGAGCAGTTCTTC. This gives the protein CASSYGGASYNEQFF.

This clone was recorded once. The gene calls are TRBV24-1 and TRBJ2-7, with TRBD2 identical over 9 bases. Germline lookup yields CDR1 KGHDR and CDR2 SFDVKD. The V and J ends lost 4 bases and 10 bases, in that order; junction bases with no gene match: 7. This CDR3 is 13 amino acids long. The CDR3 nucleotides are TGTGCCACCAGTGACCTTCGGACTAGCGAACAGTACTTC. Protein: CATSDLRTSEQYF.

The sample holds a few counts of this clone. V gene TRBV19 combines with J gene TRBJ2-7; tentative D call: TRBD2 (5 bases). The CDR3 extends over 14 amino acids. The germline gives CDR1 LNHDA, CDR2 SQIVND (reference sequence). Trimming stripped 1 base from V and 1 base from J, with 8 bases between. In DNA form, the CDR3 reads TGTGCCAGTAGTATAGCCCCGGGGTCCTACGAGCAGTACTTC. This translates into CASSIAPGSYEQYF.

V is TRBV18 and J is TRBJ2-2; 13 bases map to TRBD2. V was pared by 6 bases and J by 5 bases, with 15 bases of the junction left unmatched. The CDR3 length is 19 residues. Germline-derived CDR1 and CDR2 are KGHSH and LQKENI. The CDR3 sequence is CASSPFRGLAGRSTGELFF. In nucleotides, the CDR3 is TGTGCCAGCTCTCCCTTTAGGGGACTAGCGGGAAGGTCGACCGGGGAGCTGTTTTTT.

This sequence joins TRBV7-3 and TRBJ1-1; D unclear. The germline V gene has CDR1 SGHTA and CDR2 FQGTGA. The CDR3 spans 15 residues. The germline V and J ends were trimmed by 2 bases and 2 bases, with 12 bases remaining between them. Here the CDR3 reads CASSLSPLFNTEAFF. DNA of the CDR3: TGTGCCAGCAGCTTATCGCCACTATTTAACACTGAAGCTTTCTTT.

This clone was seen more than once but under ten times. This chain joins TRBV6-6 and TRBJ1-2, with D uncertain. Per the germline V gene, CDR1 is MNHNY and CDR2 is SVGAGI (reference sequence). The CDR3 covers 14 residues. Trimming took 6 bases from V and 3 from J, leaving 14 bases between them. In nucleotides, the CDR3 is TGTGCCAGCAGACCCCCGGACGGGGACTATGGCTACACCTTC. Encoded protein: CASRPPDGDYGYTF.

This sequence joins TRBV7-9 and TRBJ2-1, with 7 bases lining up with TRBD1. Trimming took 0 bases from V and 12 from J; bases not matched to a gene: 14. The V gene's germline CDR1 is SEHNR and CDR2 FQNEAQ (reference sequence). The CDR3 is made up of 16 amino acids. CDR3: CASSLAGQAFGVGQFF. CDR3 coding DNA: TGTGCCAGCAGCTTAGCCGGACAGGCTTTCGGGGTCGGGCAGTTCTTC.

As regards this clone: Distinct nucleotide sequences in the sample also encode this CDR3. The V and J genes are TRBV30 and TRBJ1-5, with D possibly matching TRBD1 (6 bases). Between the trimmed V and J ends, which lost 2 bases and 4 bases, there was a span of 9 bases. In germline, CDR1 is GTSNPN, CDR2 SVGIG (reference sequence). The CDR3 runs 13 residues. For the CDR3, the DNA is TGTGCCTGGAGTTCCAGGGGAAATCAGCCCCAGCATTTT. Translation: CAWSSRGNQPQHF.

This clone was seen a single time. The CDR3 nucleotides are TGCAGCGTTGACTCTAGCGGGAGCATCGGCTCCTACGAGCAGTACTTC. Its protein is CSVDSSGSIGSYEQYF. The chain joins TRBV29-1 to TRBJ2-7; 10 nucleotides align to TRBD2. There are 16 residues in the CDR3. V shed 3 bases and J 0 bases; nucleotides not matched to a gene: 8. Germline CDR1 and CDR2: SQVTM and ANQGSEA.

This chain connects TRBV30 to TRBJ1-1, with TRBD1 matching over 7 bases. Per the germline V gene, CDR1 is GTSNPN and CDR2 is SVGIG (reference sequence). Losses at the gene ends were 2 bases for V and 4 bases for J; bases not matched to a gene: 1. CDR3 size: 12 residues. CDR3 protein: CAWSPGGTEAFF. The DNA of the CDR3 is TGTGCCTGGAGTCCAGGGGGCACTGAAGCTTTCTTT. Full variable domain (outside the CDR3, taken from reference TRBV30 and TRBJ1-1): SQTIHQWPATLVQPVGSPLSLECTVEGTSNPNLYWYRQAAGRGLQLLFYSVGIGQISSEVPQNLSASRPQDRQFILSSKKLLLSDSGFYLCAWSPGGTEAFFGQGTRLTVV.